Listed below are T cell receptor beta chains from one sample, sequenced in a study of cytomegalovirus exposure and HLA in healthy donors. Sequenced by immunoSEQ multiplex PCR; TCRdb stores in-frame clones only, minus some. The sample records 150,000 or so clones, around 77% being singletons. Sequenced material: PBMCs. Receptors originate from a woman aged 40 to 50 in good health and CMV-seronegative. Both conserved end residues are part of each CDR3.

V: TRBV29-1
J: TRBJ1-1
CDR3: CSVGDWSTEAFF

V: TRBV2
J: TRBJ1-5
CDR3: CASSEEAGAQPQHF

V: TRBV5-1
J: TRBJ1-1
CDR3: CASSLVRGTEAFF

V: TRBV29-1
J: TRBJ1-2
CDR3: CSVGVPTAGHGYTF

V: TRBV19
J: TRBJ1-1
CDR3: CASNQGARTEAFF

V: TRBV5-1
J: TRBJ2-7
CDR3: CASSLGQTGPYEQYF

V: TRBV5-1
J: TRBJ1-1
CDR3: CASSSGQGASTEAFF

V: TRBV2
J: TRBJ1-1
CDR3: CASRHRNTEAFF

V: TRBV11-1
J: TRBJ2-1
CDR3: CASSGAGYYNEQFF

V: TRBV11-3
J: TRBJ1-3
CDR3: CASSFSSGNTIYF

V: TRBV5-4
J: TRBJ2-2
CDR3: CASSSGDSPTGELFF

V: TRBV7-3
J: TRBJ2-7
CDR3: CASSSGLGGLGEQYF

V: TRBV29-1
J: TRBJ2-7
CDR3: CSASVGGSGEQYF

V: TRBV6-6
J: TRBJ1-1
CDR3: CASSWTGNTEAFF

V: TRBV19
J: TRBJ1-1
CDR3: CASSSKGSNTEAFF